The 19 T cell receptor beta chains below were found in one sample sequenced in a study of T-cell reconstitution after alpha-beta-depleted transplantation in children. Preparation of the TCRbeta library was carried out with unique molecular identifiers. Each CDR3 protein gets one entry after TCRdb re-called the PCR reads with MiXCR. The sample lists hundreds of thousands of distinct CDR3 sequences; 13% were seen once. This specimen was PBMCs, taken before TCRalphabeta/CD19-depleted stem cell transplant. The source of these receptors is a girl aged 2 to 9 with congenital amegakaryocytic thrombocytopenia, due to receive a stem cell transplant.

The table lists this clonotype with many counts. The chain uses TRBV20-1 and TRBJ2-5; D gene unclear. Trimming removed 3 bases from V and 7 bases from J, with 9 bases in between. Germline CDR1 and CDR2: DFQATT and SNEGSKA (reference sequence). CDR3 length equals 11 residues. The CDR3 DNA reads TGCAGTGCTAGGACCCCGGGGACCCAGTACTTC. Translating gives CSARTPGTQYF.

This clonotype has only a few counts. This chain links TRBV7-9 with TRBJ1-2, with D uncertain. Trimming cost V 3 bases and J 0 bases, with 14 bases left between them. The CDR3 sequence is 16 residues long. From germline, CDR1 is SEHNR and CDR2 FQNEAQ (reference sequence). The CDR3 sequence: CASSFPVGYANYGYTF. The CDR3 DNA reads TGTGCCAGCAGCTTCCCTGTGGGCTACGCTAACTATGGCTACACCTTC.

This clonotype was detected only a few times. This chain links TRBV20-1 with TRBJ1-2; tentative D call: TRBD1 (6 bases). The V gene's germline CDR1 is DFQATT and CDR2 SNEGSKA (reference sequence). This CDR3 has 11 amino acids. The V end lost 6 bases, the J end lost 9 bases, and 14 bases lay between the germline ends. This chain's CDR3 is CSAARGQRYTF. The CDR3 DNA reads as TGCAGTGCCGCTCGGGGACAACGCTACACCTTC.

This clonotype was seen repeatedly, ten times or more. The chain uses TRBV5-1 and TRBJ2-2; maybe TRBD1 (6 bases). The CDR3 spans 15 residues. Trimming pared 2 bases from V and 5 bases from J, leaving 13 bases between. The germline CDR1 and CDR2 sequences are SGHRS and YFSETQ. CDR3 DNA: TGCGCCAGCAGCTTACAGGGAGATATGACCGGGGAGCTGTTTTTT. Its translation: CASSLQGDMTGELFF.

The V gene is TRBV5-1, the J gene TRBJ2-1, with 10 nucleotides matching TRBD2. The CDR3 is 16 residues long. Germline V CDR1 and CDR2: SGHRS, YFSETQ. V shed 3 bases, J shed 2 bases, and the junction held 5 bases outside the gene matches. The chain's CDR3 is CASSSLTSGTYNEQFF. The DNA for the CDR3 is TGCGCCAGCAGCTCGCTAACTAGCGGGACCTACAATGAGCAGTTCTTC.

A note on this clonotype: This may stem from a read error, because a much larger clone lies one nucleotide away. The genes are TRBV20-1 and TRBJ2-5, with D maybe TRBD1 (6 bases). The CDR3 is made up of 14 amino acids. With 6 bases removed from V and 1 base from J, the gap between germline ends came to 15 bases. Germline CDR1 DFQATT, CDR2 SNEGSKA (reference sequence). The CDR3 sequence is CSASPGAAQETQYF. CDR3 coding DNA: TGCAGTGCATCCCCAGGGGCGGCCCAAGAGACCCAGTACTTC.

This clonotype was observed many times. The CDR3 here is CSAMGQKGETQYF. For the CDR3, the DNA is TGCAGTGCGATGGGACAGAAAGGAGAGACCCAGTACTTC. The gene calls are TRBV20-1 and TRBJ2-5, with 7 positions matching TRBD1. The V gene's germline CDR1 is DFQATT and CDR2 SNEGSKA (reference sequence). V shed 6 bases, J shed 4 bases, and the junction held 8 bases outside the gene matches. The CDR3 loop spans 13 amino acids.

This clonotype has just a few counts. The rearrangement joins TRBV7-8 to TRBJ2-7; D is possibly TRBD1 or TRBD2 (5 bases each). CDR3 length equals 16 residues. Between the trimmed V and J ends, which lost 4 bases and 2 bases, there was a span of 18 bases. In germline, CDR1 is SGHVS, CDR2 FQNEAQ. The CDR3 loop is CASSSHRDPAAYEQYF. The CDR3 region has the DNA TGTGCCAGCAGCTCCCACCGGGACCCTGCTGCCTACGAGCAGTACTTC.

V and J are TRBV5-1 and TRBJ2-5; no clear D. Deletions cut 4 bases from V and 3 bases from J, with 16 bases between. The germline V gene has CDR1 SGHRS and CDR2 YFSETQ. This CDR3 contains 15 residues. This chain's CDR3 is CASSHAWGVEETQYF. The CDR3 nucleotides read TGCGCCAGCAGCCACGCCTGGGGTGTCGAAGAGACCCAGTACTTC.

This clonotype was found many times. The chain uses TRBV6-5 and TRBJ2-3; 12 bases match TRBD2. This CDR3 has 18 residues. Germline V gives CDR1 MNHEY, CDR2 SVGAGI. Unmatched junction bases numbered 11, after V lost 2 bases and J lost 5 bases. The CDR3 is CASSYTPSSGRAVDTQYF. CDR3 coding DNA: TGTGCCAGCAGTTACACCCCCTCTAGCGGGAGGGCCGTAGATACGCAGTATTTT.

About this clonotype itself: Here the CDR3 omits its conserved ending phenylalanine or tryptophan, so a read error is the likely source. No DNA is shown, since the ends of the CDR3 on it are uncertain; the CDR3 is the one TCRdb lists. The chain has TRBV7-8 and TRBJ2-7; the DNA was not used to check the table's D call, TRBD2. A total of 13 residues make up the CDR3, ends included. Germline V gene data show CDR1 as SGHVS and CDR2 as FQNEAQ. The chain's CDR3 is CASSLEVAGPVSI.

The chain has TRBV29-1 and TRBJ1-1; 7 bases match TRBD1. Trimming removed 5 bases from V and 4 bases from J; junction bases left unmatched: 7. The CDR3 totals 13 residues. Germline V gives CDR1 SQVTM, CDR2 ANQGSEA. The CDR3 nucleotides are TGCAGCGTTCGGAGGCAGGGGGGCACTGAAGCTTTCTTT. Protein sequence: CSVRRQGGTEAFF.

This clonotype showed up many times. The V gene is TRBV12-3 or TRBV12-4, the J gene TRBJ2-3; D uncertain. V was shortened by 2 bases and J by 2 bases, with 11 bases between the two germline ends. This CDR3 contains 15 residues. The CDR3 loop is CASSLWKTNTDTQYF. CDR3 DNA: TGTGCCAGCAGTTTATGGAAAACTAACACAGATACGCAGTATTTT.

The CDR3 DNA follows: TGTGCCAGCAGCTTAGTGCCGGCAGGTCAGCCCCAGCATTTT. Translating it yields CASSLVPAGQPQHF. The genes are TRBV7-2 and TRBJ1-5; D gene ambiguous. The V gene's germline CDR1 is SGHTA and CDR2 FQGNSA. V was cut by 1 base and J by 6 bases, with 10 bases left in between. The CDR3 has 14 residues.

This clonotype was counted at least ten times. The chain is built from TRBV20-1 and TRBJ2-1; D remains unclear. The length of the CDR3 is 16 residues. V shed 6 bases and J shed 0 bases, with 18 bases lying between them. Per germline, CDR1 DFQATT and CDR2 SNEGSKA (reference sequence). CDR3 amino acids: CSARHPGPHSYNEQFF. The CDR3 region has the DNA TGCAGTGCCCGCCACCCGGGCCCCCACTCCTACAATGAGCAGTTCTTC.

The sample holds many counts of this clonotype. The chain is built from TRBV20-1 and TRBJ2-3; no clear D. Germline loops: CDR1 DFQATT, CDR2 SNEGSKA (reference sequence). V lost 6 bases and J lost 6, with 13 bases in between. The CDR3 totals 12 residues. DNA of the CDR3: TGCAGTGCCCCTTTTCGCGGTGATACGCAGTATTTT. Translation gives CSAPFRGDTQYF.

This clonotype appeared many times. The rearrangement links TRBV4-1 to TRBJ1-1, with D perhaps TRBD1 (5 bases). Trimming stripped 3 bases from V and 7 bases from J, with 12 bases between. The CDR3 covers 13 residues. Germline CDR1 MGHRA, CDR2 YSYEKL. The CDR3, as DNA: TGCGCCAGCAGCCACCTCGGGACTATTGAAGCTTTCTTT. Its protein is CASSHLGTIEAFF.

This clonotype appeared many times. This chain joins TRBV29-1 and TRBJ2-2; D unclear. Germline V gene data show CDR1 as SQVTM and CDR2 as ANQGSEA. The CDR3 runs 14 residues. V gave up 6 bases and J gave up 5 bases, with 16 bases separating them. CDR3 region: CSVQGNGLTGELFF. In DNA form, the CDR3 reads TGCAGCGTCCAAGGAAACGGTTTAACCGGGGAGCTGTTTTTT.

This clonotype was picked up a small number of times. The chain combines TRBV27 with TRBJ2-7; D ambiguous. This CDR3 contains 14 residues. Trimming left V 4 bases short and J 3 bases short, with 13 bases between. Germline values: CDR1 MNHEY, CDR2 SMNVEV (reference sequence). CDR3 amino acids: CASSSTIAIYEQYF. CDR3 nucleotides: TGTGCCAGCAGTTCCACTATAGCCATCTACGAGCAGTACTTC.